Listed here are 32 T cell receptor beta chains from one sample, sequenced in a study of cytomegalovirus exposure and HLA in healthy donors. With 60 Vbeta and 13 Jbeta primers, the PCR was carried out. Libraries were prepared by immunoSEQ multiplex PCR; TCRdb keeps only in-frame clonotypes and omits some of them. The data show more than 80,000 clones, roughly 76% seen once. Sequenced input: PBMCs. The receptors come from a woman aged 50 to 60 in good health and CMV-seropositive.

V gene TRBV14 combines with J gene TRBJ1-6; no clear D gene. V lost 4 bases and J lost 6, with 10 bases in between. Germline CDR1 and CDR2: SGHDN and FVKESK. The CDR3 runs to 14 residues. In DNA form, the CDR3 reads TGTGCCAGCAGCCTAAGGTGGGCTAATTCACCCCTCCACTTT. Translating gives CASSLRWANSPLHF.

This clone showed up just once. The V call is TRBV2, the J call TRBJ2-1; the match to TRBD1 covers 8 bases. This CDR3 region has 15 residues. V dropped 6 bases and J dropped 6; count of bases not matched to a gene: 10. Germline V gene lookup returns CDR1 SNHLY and CDR2 FYNNEI. The chain's CDR3 is CASRDDRGRSNEQFF. In nucleotides, the CDR3 is TGTGCCAGCAGGGATGACAGGGGACGAAGCAATGAGCAGTTCTTC.

The chain couples TRBV5-1 to TRBJ1-4, with TRBD1 matching over 11 bases. With V trimmed by 4 bases and J by 6 bases, 2 bases remained unmatched. The germline CDR1 and CDR2 sequences are SGHRS and YFSETQ. This CDR3 is built from 14 residues. CDR3 sequence (DNA): TGCGCCAGCAGCAGGGGACAGGGGGATGAAAAACTGTTTTTT. Translated, it gives CASSRGQGDEKLFF.

This sequence joins TRBV29-1 and TRBJ1-4; TRBD1 aligns across 8 bases. Per the germline V gene, CDR1 is SQVTM and CDR2 is ANQGSEA. With V trimmed by 7 bases and J by 8 bases, 12 bases remained unmatched. This CDR3 comprises 14 residues. The CDR3, as DNA: TGCAGCGCCGCCCGGGGACAGGCGGACGAAAAACTGTTTTTT. Translating gives CSAARGQADEKLFF.

The chain links TRBV14 to TRBJ2-1, with TRBD2 identical over 16 bases. V gave up 3 bases and J gave up 3 bases; unmatched junction bases: 5. CDR1 and CDR2 (germline): SGHDN, FVKESK. The CDR3 covers 18 residues. The CDR3 here is CASSHPGLAGGRYNEQFF. The DNA for the CDR3 is TGTGCCAGCAGCCACCCGGGACTAGCGGGGGGGCGCTACAATGAGCAGTTCTTC.

The chain combines TRBV28 with TRBJ2-1; 10 bases align to TRBD2. Germline CDR1 is MDHEN and CDR2 is SYDVKM. The CDR3 has 16 amino acids. J was trimmed by 0 bases and V by 2 bases; bases with no gene match: 1. In DNA, the CDR3 is TGTGCCAGCAGTTTAGGACTAGCGGACTCCTACAATGAGCAGTTCTTC. Translating it yields CASSLGLADSYNEQFF.

This clone was detected only once. The V and J genes are TRBV27 and TRBJ2-3; 7 positions match TRBD1. The CDR3 consists of 12 residues. V gave up 4 bases and J gave up 5 bases; unmatched junction bases: 0. Germline-derived CDR1 and CDR2 are MNHEY and SMNVEV (reference sequence). In DNA, the CDR3 is TGTGCCAGCAGTTACAGGGGAGATACGCAGTATTTT. Translated: CASSYRGDTQYF.

The chain carries TRBV23-1 and TRBJ1-1, with D unclear. TRBV23-1 is identified as an open reading frame with a role that is uncertain. This CDR3 is built from 20 residues. V was cut by 7 bases and J by 1 base, with 31 bases left in between. CDR3 sequence (DNA): TGCGCCAGCACTACGATGGAGGATCCGGAGGTGAGGGTGGGGAACACTGAAGCTTTCTTT. As protein: CASTTMEDPEVRVGNTEAFF.

V gene TRBV12-5 combines with J gene TRBJ2-2; D may be TRBD2 (5 bases). Germline CDR1 LGHNT, CDR2 FRNRAP. V was pared by 6 bases and J by 7 bases, with 6 bases between. The CDR3 is 11 residues long. CDR3 amino acids: CASGGDGELFF. The DNA of the CDR3 is TGTGCTAGTGGCGGGGACGGGGAGCTGTTTTTT.

The genes are TRBV30 and TRBJ2-7; maybe TRBD1 (8 bases). CDR3 length: 13 residues. The germline V and J ends were trimmed by 3 bases and 2 bases, with 11 bases remaining between them. Germline V gene sequence: CDR1 GTSNPN, CDR2 SVGIG (reference sequence). The CDR3: CAWRQGGTYEQYF. The CDR3 coding sequence is TGTGCCTGGAGACAGGGGGGGACCTACGAGCAGTACTTC.

The J gene is TRBJ2-1, the V gene TRBV7-3, with 7 bases matching TRBD1. V shed 5 bases, J shed 8 bases, and the junction held 6 bases outside the gene matches. Germline V gives CDR1 SGHTA, CDR2 FQGTGA. The CDR3 totals 13 residues. The CDR3 protein is CASSRLTGDEQFF. CDR3 nucleotide sequence: TGTGCCAGCAGCCGCCTAACAGGGGATGAGCAGTTCTTC.

In its sample, this clone was seen a few times. The chain couples TRBV6-5 to TRBJ1-1, with D unclear. The V gene's germline CDR1 is MNHEY and CDR2 SVGAGI. This CDR3 is built from 15 residues. V lost 2 bases to trimming and J lost 5 bases, with 15 bases between them. In nucleotides, the CDR3 is TGTGCCAGCAGTTACCCTACGGGGTTGGGAACTGAAGCTTTCTTT. It encodes CASSYPTGLGTEAFF.

The chain couples TRBV11-1 to TRBJ1-1; D gene uncertain. Germline-derived CDR1 and CDR2 are SGHAT and FQDESV (reference sequence). CDR3 length: 14 amino acids. V was trimmed by 7 bases and J by 4 bases, leaving 16 bases between them. CDR3 loop: CASTPFAAVTEAFF. CDR3 sequence (DNA): TGTGCCAGCACCCCATTCGCCGCGGTCACTGAAGCTTTCTTT.

The CDR3 is CASSPRQDQETQYF. CDR3 in DNA: TGTGCCAGCTCACCTCGACAGGACCAAGAGACCCAGTACTTC. The chain joins TRBV18 to TRBJ2-5, with D tentatively TRBD1 (6 bases). The CDR3 is made up of 14 amino acids. Germline V lookup: CDR1 KGHSH, CDR2 LQKENI. The ends were cut back, 3 bases at V and 0 bases at J, with 8 bases in the middle.

The chain carries TRBV11-3 and TRBJ2-2; 7 bases are a match to TRBD1. Losses at the gene ends were 5 bases for V and 5 bases for J; bases not matched to a gene: 8. The CDR3 contains 15 residues. Germline assignment: CDR1 SGHNT and CDR2 YENEEA. This CDR3 reads CASSHQGVGTGELFF. DNA of the CDR3: TGTGCCAGCAGCCACCAGGGGGTGGGTACCGGGGAGCTGTTTTTT.

V gene TRBV6-1 combines with J gene TRBJ2-2; D perhaps matches TRBD2 (7 bases). Germline V gene data show CDR1 as MNHNS and CDR2 as SASEGT. This CDR3 has 16 residues. Trimming pared 3 bases from V and 4 bases from J, leaving 15 bases between. This CDR3 reads CASSDWGGAPTGELFF. In DNA form, the CDR3 reads TGTGCCAGCAGTGATTGGGGGGGGGCGCCCACCGGGGAGCTGTTTTTT.

The V gene is TRBV10-3, the J gene TRBJ1-2; D not certain. CDR1 is ENHRY, CDR2 SYGVKD, per germline. V was pared by 3 bases and J by 8 bases, with 13 bases between. This CDR3 contains 13 residues. This CDR3 is CAISDYSSGGYTF. The DNA for the CDR3 is TGTGCCATCAGTGACTACAGCTCTGGAGGCTACACCTTC.

The CDR3 region has the DNA TGCGCCAGCAGCCACCGACAGGGTACGGGCTACACCTTC. This encodes CASSHRQGTGYTF. This rearrangement joins TRBV4-3 to TRBJ1-2, with 7 bases identical to TRBD1. After removal of 3 bases from V and 8 bases from J, the junction contained 6 bases not matched to a gene. Germline V gives CDR1 LGHNA, CDR2 YSLEER. This CDR3 has 13 residues.

The chain recombines TRBV30 with TRBJ1-1, with 8 bases lining up with TRBD1. In germline, CDR1 is GTSNPN, CDR2 SVGIG (reference sequence). The CDR3 is 15 amino acids. V lost 3 bases to trimming and J lost 7 bases; unmatched junction nucleotides: 13. CDR3 coding DNA: TGTGCCTGGAGGGGACCCGGACAGGGTTATCTTGAAGCTTTCTTT. This gives the protein CAWRGPGQGYLEAFF.

This clone was detected a few times. The chain carries TRBV10-3 and TRBJ1-1; D unresolved. In germline, CDR1 is ENHRY, CDR2 SYGVKD. CDR3 length equals 13 residues. V gave up 3 bases and J gave up 0 bases, with 5 bases separating them. CDR3 DNA sequence: TGTGCCATCAGTGACAGTTTGAACACTGAAGCTTTCTTT. Amino acids: CAISDSLNTEAFF.

The V call is TRBV19, the J call TRBJ2-5, with D unclear. This CDR3 has 11 residues. Germline values: CDR1 LNHDA, CDR2 SQIVND (reference sequence). Between the trimmed V and J ends, which lost 9 bases and 1 base, there was a span of 6 bases. CDR3 nucleotides: TGTGCCAGCCCCTTCCAAGAGACCCAGTACTTC. This encodes CASPFQETQYF.

The chain uses TRBV9 and TRBJ2-3, with a tentative D call TRBD2 (5 bases). The CDR3 extends over 14 amino acids. Germline-derived CDR1 and CDR2 are SGDLS and YYNGEE. Trimming removed 4 bases at V and 4 bases at J, with 13 bases between. This CDR3 reads CASSPPSGADTQYF. In DNA form, the CDR3 reads TGTGCCAGCAGCCCGCCCAGCGGCGCAGATACGCAGTATTTT.

The chain combines TRBV7-9 with TRBJ1-1; 7 bases align to TRBD1. V was clipped by 4 bases and J by 3 bases; unmatched bases: 2. Germline CDR1 SEHNR, CDR2 FQNEAQ (reference sequence). The CDR3 totals 13 residues. The CDR3 reads CASSSTGHTEAFF. The CDR3 DNA reads TGTGCCAGCAGCTCGACAGGGCACACTGAAGCTTTCTTT.

V gene TRBV12-5 combines with J gene TRBJ2-7, with 10 bases matching TRBD1. J gave up 2 bases and V 1 base, and 5 bases lay outside the gene matches. From germline, CDR1 is LGHNT and CDR2 FRNRAP. The CDR3 is 16 residues long. This CDR3 is CASGLASGTGAYEQYF. Written as DNA, the CDR3 is TGTGCTAGTGGTTTGGCATCCGGGACAGGGGCCTACGAGCAGTACTTC. The complete variable domain, with remaining parts taken from reference TRBV12-5 and TRBJ2-7, reads DARVTQTPRHKVTEMGQEVTMRCQPILGHNTVFWYRQTMMQGLELLAYFRNRAPLDDSGMPKDRFSAEMPDATLATLKIQPSEPRDSAVYFCASGLASGTGAYEQYFGPGTRLTVT.

This chain links TRBV5-1 with TRBJ1-1; TRBD1 aligns across 7 bases. Trimming cost V 3 bases and J 7 bases; bases outside gene matches: 3. Germline V gene data show CDR1 as SGHRS and CDR2 as YFSETQ. CDR3 length: 12 residues. This chain's CDR3 is CASSWGDSEAFF. In DNA, the CDR3 is TGCGCCAGCAGCTGGGGGGACAGTGAAGCTTTCTTT.

This chain connects TRBV5-1 to TRBJ2-5; no firm D call. The CDR3 covers 15 residues. Germline values: CDR1 SGHRS, CDR2 YFSETQ. The V end lost 0 bases, the J end lost 5 bases, and 14 bases lay between the germline ends. The CDR3 nucleotides read TGCGCCAGCAGCTTGGATGCAGCGCCCTACGAGACCCAGTACTTC. Its translation: CASSLDAAPYETQYF.

This clone was recorded a few times. The J gene is TRBJ1-1, the V gene TRBV14; D is perhaps TRBD1 (5 bases). Trimming shortened V by 4 bases and J by 2 bases, and 8 bases separated the two germline ends. The CDR3 contains 13 residues. Germline loops: CDR1 SGHDN, CDR2 FVKESK. CDR3: CASSLQGNTEAFF. The CDR3 DNA reads TGTGCCAGCAGCCTCCAGGGAAACACTGAAGCTTTCTTT.

This clone has a handful of counts. This chain connects TRBV4-3 to TRBJ2-6, with 10 bases identical to TRBD2. J lost 0 bases, V lost 1 base, and 6 bases had no gene match. CDR1 LGHNA and CDR2 YSLEER come from the germline V gene. The CDR3 has 19 amino acids. The CDR3 region is CASSQAGLAGVSGANVLTF. CDR3 bases: TGCGCCAGCAGCCAAGCAGGGCTAGCGGGGGTCTCTGGGGCCAACGTCCTGACTTTC.

The chain uses TRBV19 and TRBJ2-1, with TRBD1 matching 9 bases. Germline V gene data show CDR1 as LNHDA and CDR2 as SQIVND (reference sequence). This CDR3 is 15 amino acids long. V lost 3 bases to trimming and J lost 2 bases; unmatched junction nucleotides: 2. DNA for the CDR3: TGTGCCAGTAGTATCGGGACAGGGCCCTACAATGAGCAGTTCTTC. Amino acid sequence: CASSIGTGPYNEQFF.

This clone has a single count. CDR3 sequence reads: CASSVVGGATEAFF. CDR3 coding DNA: TGTGCCAGCAGCGTAGTAGGGGGGGCCACTGAAGCTTTCTTT. The chain has TRBV9 and TRBJ1-1, with D perhaps matching TRBD1 (6 bases). Trimming pared 0 bases from V and 4 bases from J, leaving 10 bases between. The germline V gene has CDR1 SGDLS and CDR2 YYNGEE. This CDR3 region has 14 residues.

V gene TRBV11-2 combines with J gene TRBJ2-2; D gene uncertain. V lost 5 bases, J lost 1 base, and 8 bases lay in between. Germline assignment: CDR1 SGHAT and CDR2 FQNNGV. The CDR3 covers 14 residues. The CDR3 region has the DNA TGTGCCAGCAGCCCCGCGTTGAACACCGGGGAGCTGTTTTTT. Amino acid sequence: CASSPALNTGELFF. The full variable domain, completed using reference TRBV11-2 and TRBJ2-2, is EAGVAQSPRYKIIEKRQSVAFWCNPISGHATLYWYQQILGQGPKLLIQFQNNGVVDDSQLPKDRFSAERLKGVDSTLKIQPAKLEDSAVYLCASSPALNTGELFFGEGSRLTVL.

There are a few counts of this clone. This chain uses TRBV27 with TRBJ2-7; 8 nucleotides agree with TRBD1. The CDR3 is made up of 14 amino acids. V lost 2 bases, J lost 6 bases, and 6 bases stayed unmatched. The germline V gene has CDR1 MNHEY and CDR2 SMNVEV (reference sequence). The CDR3 region has the DNA TGTGCCAGCAGTTTAAGGGACAGGACCGGCGAGCAGTACTTC. Its translation: CASSLRDRTGEQYF.